This T cell receptor (beta chain) was found in a study of blood T cell repertoires in COVID-19. Looking at the study overall: Researchers got acute and convalescent COVID-19 samples from the United States, Italy and Spain. T cells, B-cell-depleted T cells, or PBMCs supplied cDNA or gDNA.

Authors' processing steps: Nucleated cell counts were estimated from reference gene primer amplification. Profiling relied on immunoSEQ multiplex PCR, and the TCRdb table lists in-frame clones only, not all of them. Clonal size and the V and J genes are those of that table, whereas D and trimming came from the DNA. Among about 150,000 clones, roughly 77% were seen once, and the ten largest hold about 4%. The J segment lost 2 bases and the V segment lost 4 bases, leaving 4 bases of the junction unmatched. CDR3 length: 15 amino acids. Germline CDR1 is ENHRY and CDR2 is SYGVKD. J is TRBJ2-2 and V is TRBV10-3; 7 bases match TRBD1. Sequenced input: peripheral blood. This TCR derives from a man between 60 and 75 years old with acute or convalescent COVID-19. The CDR3 nucleotides read TGTGCCATCAGTGGGGGACAGTTAAACACCGGGGAGCTGTTTTTT. It translates to CAISGGQLNTGELFF.